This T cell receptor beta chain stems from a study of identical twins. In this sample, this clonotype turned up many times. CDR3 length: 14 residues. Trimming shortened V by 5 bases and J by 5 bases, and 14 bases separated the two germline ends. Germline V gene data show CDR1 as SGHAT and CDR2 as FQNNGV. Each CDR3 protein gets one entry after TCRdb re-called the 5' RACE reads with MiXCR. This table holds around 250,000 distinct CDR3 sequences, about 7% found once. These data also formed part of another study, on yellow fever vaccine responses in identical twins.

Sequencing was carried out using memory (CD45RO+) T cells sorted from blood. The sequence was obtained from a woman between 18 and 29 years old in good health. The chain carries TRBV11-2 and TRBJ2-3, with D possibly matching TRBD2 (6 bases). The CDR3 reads CASSPRGGLDTQYF. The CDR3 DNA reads TGTGCCAGCAGCCCTCGGGGAGGCTTAGATACGCAGTATTTT. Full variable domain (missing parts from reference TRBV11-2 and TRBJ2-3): EAGVAQSPRYKIIEKRQSVAFWCNPISGHATLYWYQQILGQGPKLLIQFQNNGVVDDSQLPKDRFSAERLKGVDSTLKIQPAKLEDSAVYLCASSPRGGLDTQYFGPGTRLTVL.